This T cell receptor (beta chain) was found in a study of OX40 agonist ivuxolimab in advanced cancers. Study-level results: Several nonresponders also turned out to have low normalized T-cell clonal expansion.

Trimming removed 4 bases from V and 2 bases from J; junction bases left unmatched: 8. CDR1 SGHVS and CDR2 FNYEAQ come from the germline V gene. The CDR3 loop spans 15 amino acids. In regard to this clone: Its antigen is unknown.

Only in-frame clones appear in the TCRdb table, and some are missing; sequencing was by immunoSEQ multiplex PCR. The sample yields roughly 50,000 clones, about 82% seen once. The cohort excluded patients with autoimmune disease history or systemic immunosuppression. The timepoints at which blood was sampled were baseline, cycle 4 day 1, and cycle 7 day 1. The specimen comprised CD4+ or CD8+ T cells sorted from blood, sampled in a trial of the OX40 agonist ivuxolimab. The sequence was obtained from an adult with an advanced solid tumor such as melanoma, head and neck, liver or kidney cancer. The V gene is TRBV7-6, the J gene TRBJ2-7, with 7 bases lining up with TRBD2. CDR3 coding DNA: TGTGCCAGCAGCTCAACGGCTAGCGGTCCCTACGAGCAGTACTTC. Protein product: CASSSTASGPYEQYF.